This TCR beta chain is drawn from a study of blood T cell repertoires in COVID-19. About the research overall: There were acute and convalescent COVID-19 samples, and they came from the United States, Italy and Spain. Nucleic acid was either cDNA or gDNA, and it came from T cells, B-cell-depleted T cells, or PBMCs.

In the original analysis: Estimation of nucleated cell counts was performed using reference gene primer amplification. Sequenced by immunoSEQ multiplex PCR; TCRdb stores in-frame clones only, minus some. Clone size and the V and J calls come from that table; the DNA yielded D and trimming. The sample includes around 95,000 clones, 81% seen only once; the top ten take about 10%. The CDR3 length is 17 residues. Germline V gene data show CDR1 as LNHNV and CDR2 as YYDKDF (reference sequence). Losses at the gene ends were 6 bases for V and 8 bases for J; bases not matched to a gene: 17. This TCR derives from an elderly woman with acute or convalescent COVID-19. The chain joins TRBV15 to TRBJ1-3, with TRBD1 identical over 9 bases. Sample: peripheral blood. The CDR3, as DNA: TGTGCCACCAGGTCACCGGCGACAGGACAGGGGTGGGACACCATATATTTT. Residues: CATRSPATGQGWDTIYF.